This T cell receptor beta chain emerged from a study of blood T cell repertoires in COVID-19 (dated by TCRdb to 2018 to 2021). Regarding the complete study: Samples from collaborators originated in the United States, Italy and Spain and spanned both the acute and convalescent phases of COVID-19. The material from the prospective study consisted of cDNA or gDNA derived from T cells, B-cell-depleted T cells, or PBMCs. Subjects who had been exposed to COVID-19, were actively infected with it, or had recovered from it provided the deeply sampled blood TCRbeta repertoires that made up the dataset. The repertoires were made available in a free public database intended to serve as a resource for research on the immune response to SARS-CoV-2. The samples were drawn from two sources: the first 160 participants of the ongoing ImmuneRACE study, and fewer than 1,500 subjects contributed by 6 global collaborators. Sample metadata almost always included a de-identified subject ID, COVID-19 status, age in years and sex. Where available, HLA class I and class II types were taken from metadata supplied by the sample provider and were not determined by assay-based typing. Results and caveats for the whole study, not just this receptor: How much clinical and demographic metadata was included differed by source and by participant, and the metadata was provided uncurated.

Each collaborating institution followed its own protocols to collect whole blood in K2EDTA tubes. For TCRbeta analysis, collaborator samples were shipped as frozen whole blood, as isolated PBMCs, or as DNA extracted from either sample type. The V end loses 2 bases and the J end loses 3 bases, and a stretch of 10 bases separates them. CDR1 and CDR2 are drawn from the germline V gene: SGHAT, FQNNGV. The CDR3 goes from the cysteine to the phenylalanine over 14 residues. Of all the DNA, just the CDR3 is kept, 42 bases in frame from base 1. For this clone: It lacks a known antigen. The sample holds no much larger clone one base away, and base qualities are not on file.

TCRbeta CDR3 regions were amplified from genomic DNA using the immunoSEQ Assay, a bias-controlled multiplex PCR. The authors' pipeline ran thus. The number of nucleated cells in each sample was estimated by amplification of reference gene primers within the assay. Sequence reads were collapsed and filtered to measure the absolute abundance of every unique TCRbeta CDR3 rearrangement. For each sample, productive Simpson clonality was calculated as the square root of Simpson's diversity index across productive rearrangements. TCRdb took this table from immuneACCESS and kept in-frame rearrangements with V and J called. Such tables lack part of the clones; where checked against another copy, unresolved V genes explain under half of the gap, and the rest is unexplained. That table supplies the V and J calls and clone size; D and trimming were determined from the DNA. The sample records tens of thousands of clones, approximately 88% of which are singletons. About 7% of the sample is taken by the ten largest.

The chain uses TRBV11-2 and TRBJ1-1; no D gene call is confident. The sequenced material came from peripheral blood. The clonotype originates from a human donor in a cohort sampled during active COVID-19. CDR3 loop: CASSLIGEDTEAFF. The bases are TGTGCCAGCAGCTTAATTGGGGAGGACACTGAAGCTTTCTTT.